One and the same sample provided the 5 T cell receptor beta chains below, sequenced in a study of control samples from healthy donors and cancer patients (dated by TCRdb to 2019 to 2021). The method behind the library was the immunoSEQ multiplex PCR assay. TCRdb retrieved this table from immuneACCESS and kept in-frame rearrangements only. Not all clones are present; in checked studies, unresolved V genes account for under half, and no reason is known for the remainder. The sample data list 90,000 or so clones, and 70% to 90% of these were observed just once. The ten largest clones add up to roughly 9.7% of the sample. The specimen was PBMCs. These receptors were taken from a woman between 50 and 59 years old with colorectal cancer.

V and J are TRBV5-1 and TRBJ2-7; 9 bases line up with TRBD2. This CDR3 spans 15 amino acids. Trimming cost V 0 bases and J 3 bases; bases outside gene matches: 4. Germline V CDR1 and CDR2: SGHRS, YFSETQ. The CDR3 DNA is TGCGCCAGCAGCTTGGCCGCGGGGGGGCGCTACGAGCAGTACGTC. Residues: CASSLAAGGRYEQYV.

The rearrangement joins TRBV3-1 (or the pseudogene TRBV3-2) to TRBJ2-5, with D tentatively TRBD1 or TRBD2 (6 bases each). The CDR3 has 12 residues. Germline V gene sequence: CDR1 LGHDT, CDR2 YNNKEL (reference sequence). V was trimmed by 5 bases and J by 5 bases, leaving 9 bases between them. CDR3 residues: CASSRGTETQYF. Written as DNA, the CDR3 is TGTGCCAGCAGCAGGGGGACTGAGACCCAGTACTTC.

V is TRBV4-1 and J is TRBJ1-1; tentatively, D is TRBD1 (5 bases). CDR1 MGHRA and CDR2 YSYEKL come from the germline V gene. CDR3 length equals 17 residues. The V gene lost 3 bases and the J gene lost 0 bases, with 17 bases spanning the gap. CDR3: CASSQPSGRGVNTEAFF. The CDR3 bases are TGCGCCAGCAGCCAGCCCTCCGGGAGGGGAGTGAACACTGAAGCTTTCTTT.

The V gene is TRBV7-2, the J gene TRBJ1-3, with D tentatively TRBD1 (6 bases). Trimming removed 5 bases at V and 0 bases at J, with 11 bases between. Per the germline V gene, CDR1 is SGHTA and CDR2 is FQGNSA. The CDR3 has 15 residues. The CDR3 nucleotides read TGTGCCAGCAGCCCTAGGGGGGTCTCTGGAAACACCATATATTTT. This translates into CASSPRGVSGNTIYF.

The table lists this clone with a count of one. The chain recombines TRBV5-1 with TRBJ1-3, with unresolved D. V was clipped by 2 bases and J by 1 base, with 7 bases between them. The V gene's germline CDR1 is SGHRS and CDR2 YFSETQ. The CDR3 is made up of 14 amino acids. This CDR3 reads CASSFWGSGNTIYF. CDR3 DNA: TGCGCCAGCAGCTTCTGGGGATCTGGAAACACCATATATTTT.